The sequence of this T cell receptor (beta chain) was determined in a study of OX40 agonist ivuxolimab in advanced cancers. Produced via immunoSEQ multiplex PCR; TCRdb's table is partial and in-frame only. Of about 6,700 clones in the sample, about 94% were seen once. In its sample, this clone was seen once. This TCR was recovered from an adult with an advanced solid tumor such as melanoma, head and neck, liver or kidney cancer. The sample in question was CD4+ or CD8+ T cells sorted from blood, obtained in a trial of the OX40 agonist ivuxolimab.

The CDR3 sequence is CASSVDTGGQETQYF. The CDR3 coding sequence is TGTGCCAGCAGCGTAGATACAGGGGGGCAAGAGACCCAGTACTTC. The rearrangement joins TRBV9 to TRBJ2-5, with 8 bases fitting TRBD1. CDR1 is SGDLS, CDR2 YYNGEE, per germline. With V trimmed by 0 bases and J by 2 bases, 3 bases remained unmatched. The CDR3 loop spans 15 amino acids.